This T cell receptor (beta chain) originates from a study of blood T cell repertoires in COVID-19. A single count supports this clone. Generated by immunoSEQ multiplex PCR, the TCRdb table keeps only in-frame clones and is missing some. Of about 79,000 clones in the sample, roughly 91% are singletons; the top ten hold approximately 15%. Trimming took 7 bases from V and 4 from J; bases not matched to a gene: 4. The germline V gene has CDR1 MDHEN and CDR2 SYDVKM. There are 12 residues in the CDR3. Source material: peripheral blood. The sequence came from a man between 65 and 85 years old with active or convalescent COVID-19. The V and J genes are TRBV28 and TRBJ2-7, with TRBD1 matching over 7 bases. CDR3 DNA sequence: TGTGCCAGCACCTCAGGGGGATACGAGCAGTACTTC. It codes for CASTSGGYEQYF.